These 25 T cell receptor beta chains share one sample of origin, sequenced in a study of T cells after posttransplantation cyclophosphamide. Measured with immunoSEQ multiplex PCR; TCRdb has only the in-frame clones, and not every one. Of about 28,000 clones listed, 86% were seen once; the top ten hold roughly 3.5%. Specimen: PBMCs. The receptor set was obtained from a man aged 50-60 years.

The rearrangement joins TRBV7-9 to TRBJ1-6; 10 positions match TRBD1. J gave up 1 base and V 5 bases, and 11 bases lay outside the gene matches. CDR1 and CDR2 from the germline V gene are SEHNR and FQNEAQ (reference sequence). This CDR3 comprises 19 residues. The CDR3 sequence: CASSPKWDRGLSYNSPLHF. In nucleotides, the CDR3 is TGTGCCAGCAGCCCCAAGTGGGACAGGGGCCTTTCCTATAATTCACCCCTCCACTTT.

This chain connects TRBV7-9 to TRBJ1-1; no reliable D call. Trimming left V 5 bases short and J 2 bases short, with 6 bases between. CDR1 SEHNR and CDR2 FQNEAQ come from the germline V gene (reference sequence). CDR3 length: 12 amino acids. In DNA form, the CDR3 reads TGTGCCAGCAGCATTAGCAACACTGAAGCTTTCTTT. It is translated as CASSISNTEAFF.

The chain joins TRBV21-1 to TRBJ1-5; the table's D call TRBD1 went unverified against the DNA. TRBV21-1 is termed a pseudogene. The CDR3 covers 15 residues. This chain's CDR3 is CASSNGRQGGQPQHF. The CDR3 nucleotides are TGTGCCAGCAGCAACGGTCGACAGGGAGGTCAGCCCCAGCATTTT.

Concerning this clone itself: The sample has other DNA sequences that encode this CDR3 too. The chain uses TRBV18 and TRBJ1-1; 9 bases agree with TRBD1. CDR1 and CDR2 from the germline V gene are KGHSH and LQKENI. The CDR3 loop spans 14 amino acids. J gave up 2 bases and V 6 bases, and 4 bases lay outside the gene matches. The CDR3: CASSMGQGNTEAFF. CDR3 nucleotides: TGTGCCAGCTCTATGGGACAGGGTAACACTGAAGCTTTCTTT.

The chain combines TRBV11-3 with TRBJ2-1, with a weak D call TRBD2 (6 bases). The ends were cut back, 0 bases at V and 2 bases at J, with 8 bases in the middle. The CDR3 is made up of 15 amino acids. Germline V gives CDR1 SGHNT, CDR2 YENEEA. The CDR3 DNA is TGTGCCAGCAGCTTAGAGGGCGGGACCTACAATGAGCAGTTCTTC. Translation gives CASSLEGGTYNEQFF.

The chain carries TRBV5-6 and TRBJ1-4; unclear D gene. Germline V gene sequence: CDR1 SGHDT, CDR2 YYEEEE. The CDR3 covers 13 residues. The V gene lost 4 bases and the J gene lost 8 bases, with 12 bases spanning the gap. The CDR3 bases are TGTGCCAGCAGCGCCGACATTGGGGAAAAACTGTTTTTT. Its translation is CASSADIGEKLFF. The variable domain in full, with the rest retrieved from reference TRBV5-6 and TRBJ1-4, is DAGVTQSPTHLIKTRGQQVTLRCSPKSGHDTVSWYQQALGQGPQFIFQYYEEEERQRGNFPDRFSGHQFPNYSSELNVNALLLGDSALYLCASSADIGEKLFFGSGTQLSVL.

This clone came up once. A read error may account for a junction end that differs from germline. The CDR3 bases are TGTGCCAGTACTATACCGGGGGGCATGGACACCGGGGAGCTGTTTTTT. This gives the protein CASTIPGGMDTGELFF. The rearrangement uses TRBV19 and TRBJ2-2, with D possibly matching TRBD2 (7 bases). Looked up from germline, CDR1 is LNHDA and CDR2 is SQIVND (reference sequence). CDR3 length equals 16 residues. Looking up the rest from reference TRBV19 and TRBJ2-2 gives the full variable domain: DGGITQSPKYLFRKEGQNVTLSCEQNLNHDAMYWYRQDPGQGLRLIYYSQIVNDFQKGDIAEGYSVSREKKESFPLTVTSAQKNPTAFYLCASTIPGGMDTGELFFGEGSRLTVL.

This rearrangement joins TRBV9 to TRBJ2-7, with TRBD1 as a possible D gene (5 bases). Trimming stripped 2 bases from V and 3 bases from J, with 9 bases between. The germline V gene has CDR1 SGDLS and CDR2 YYNGEE. The CDR3 loop spans 13 amino acids. In DNA form, the CDR3 reads TGTGCCAGCAGCGTTGACAGCCACTACGAGCAGTACTTC. Translating gives CASSVDSHYEQYF.

J is TRBJ2-1 and V is TRBV28; weak D call: TRBD1 (5 bases). The length of the CDR3 is 15 residues. Trimming pared 6 bases from V and 1 base from J, leaving 13 bases between. Germline assignment: CDR1 MDHEN and CDR2 SYDVKM. The chain's CDR3 is CASRSQGLSYNEQFF. CDR3 DNA: TGTGCCAGCAGGTCCCAGGGCCTATCCTACAATGAGCAGTTCTTC.

The V call is TRBV5-5, the J call TRBJ1-1; D remains unclear. Looked up from germline, CDR1 is SGHKS and CDR2 is YYEKEE (reference sequence). The CDR3 is 17 residues long. Between the trimmed V and J ends, which lost 0 bases and 8 bases, there was a span of 23 bases. The DNA for the CDR3 is TGTGCCAGCAGCTTGGCCGTATTTAGTCGACTAACTAGCGAAGCTTTCTTT. Its translation is CASSLAVFSRLTSEAFF.

V is TRBV7-9 and J is TRBJ2-1; D not resolved. CDR3 length equals 11 residues. Between the trimmed V and J ends, which lost 6 bases and 9 bases, there was a span of 9 bases. The germline gives CDR1 SEHNR, CDR2 FQNEAQ (reference sequence). The CDR3 sequence is CASSFHSEQFF. The CDR3 DNA follows: TGTGCCAGCAGTTTCCATTCTGAGCAGTTCTTC.

V gene TRBV5-6 combines with J gene TRBJ2-3; weak D call: TRBD2 (5 bases). Germline-derived CDR1 and CDR2 are SGHDT and YYEEEE. V lost 4 bases, J lost 2 bases, and 17 bases lay in between. The CDR3 has 16 amino acids. CDR3: CASSDRPTSPTDTQYF. In nucleotides, the CDR3 is TGTGCCAGCAGCGATCGCCCAACTAGTCCCACAGATACGCAGTATTTT.

The CDR3 here is CASSSKGHGLISYNSPLHF. The CDR3 bases are TGTGCCAGCAGCTCTAAGGGACACGGATTGATCTCCTATAATTCACCCCTCCACTTT. The V call is TRBV5-6, the J call TRBJ1-6; D might be TRBD1 (6 bases). CDR1 is SGHDT and CDR2 is YYEEEE in the germline V gene. V dropped 3 bases and J dropped 0 bases, with 19 bases sitting between them. The CDR3 is 19 residues long.

This clone was seen more than once but under ten times. The chain is built from TRBV11-2 and TRBJ1-1; 7 bases map to TRBD1. The CDR3 runs 15 residues. The trim removed 6 bases at V and 7 bases at J, leaving 14 bases unmatched. The germline CDR1 and CDR2 sequences are SGHAT and FQNNGV. The chain's CDR3 is CASRPLQGPTIEAFF. CDR3 bases: TGTGCCAGCAGACCGCTACAGGGGCCAACAATTGAAGCTTTCTTT.

This clone appeared a few times. This chain connects TRBV11-3 to TRBJ1-2, with 7 nucleotides matching TRBD1. This CDR3 region has 15 residues. V trimming: 1 base; J trimming: 6 bases; junction bases outside the gene matches: 8. The germline CDR1 and CDR2 sequences are SGHNT and YENEEA. DNA of the CDR3: TGTGCCAGCAGCTTAGGCCCCCGACAGGGTCATGGCTACACCTTC. Protein product: CASSLGPRQGHGYTF.

The chain has TRBV28 and TRBJ2-7; 7 nucleotides match TRBD1. The germline gives CDR1 MDHEN, CDR2 SYDVKM. V lost 7 bases to trimming and J lost 3 bases; unmatched junction nucleotides: 9. This CDR3 is built from 14 residues. The CDR3 here is CASNSAGGIYEQYF. The CDR3 region has the DNA TGTGCCAGCAACTCAGCAGGGGGTATCTACGAGCAGTACTTC.

V usage is TRBV6-1 and J usage is TRBJ2-3, with D maybe TRBD1 (5 bases). Trimming took 3 bases from V and 5 from J, leaving 9 bases between them. Germline lookup yields CDR1 MNHNS and CDR2 SASEGT. The CDR3 covers 13 residues. The CDR3 reads CASSEQGGDTQYF. The CDR3 DNA reads TGTGCCAGCAGTGAGCAGGGCGGAGATACGCAGTATTTT.

This clone was recorded only once. V usage is TRBV5-4 and J usage is TRBJ1-5, with D maybe TRBD1 (5 bases). The CDR3 is made up of 13 amino acids. V gave up 9 bases and J gave up 5 bases, with 15 bases separating them. Germline assignment: CDR1 SGHNT and CDR2 YYREEE (reference sequence). This CDR3 reads CATKPWGDQPQHF. CDR3 DNA sequence: TGTGCCACTAAACCCTGGGGGGATCAGCCCCAGCATTTT. The entire variable domain, with the rest obtained from reference TRBV5-4 and TRBJ1-5, is as follows: ETGVTQSPTHLIKTRGQQVTLRCSSQSGHNTVSWYQQALGQGPQFIFQYYREEENGRGNFPPRFSGLQFPNYSSELNVNALELDDSALYLCATKPWGDQPQHFGDGTRLSIL.

V usage is TRBV28 and J usage is TRBJ1-1; the D gene is possibly TRBD1 (5 bases). The V end was cut by 6 bases, the J end by 1 base, with 15 bases between. This CDR3 comprises 15 residues. Germline CDR1 is MDHEN and CDR2 is SYDVKM. The CDR3 region is CASSRGRGWNTEAFF. The DNA of the CDR3 is TGTGCCAGCAGCCGCGGGCGGGGCTGGAACACTGAAGCTTTCTTT.

This rearrangement joins TRBV6-5 to TRBJ1-1; a weak D match, TRBD1 (5 bases). The CDR3 totals 12 residues. Trimming removed 5 bases from V and 9 bases from J, with 13 bases in between. Germline V CDR1 and CDR2: MNHEY, SVGAGI. In nucleotides, the CDR3 is TGTGCCAGCAGTGCAGGGAGGGCCCAAGCTTTCTTT. Amino acids: CASSAGRAQAFF.

The V call is TRBV7-3, the J call TRBJ2-3; D is unresolved. The germline V and J ends were trimmed by 2 bases and 5 bases, with 14 bases remaining between them. The CDR3 length is 15 residues. The germline V gene encodes CDR1 SGHTA and CDR2 FQGTGA. This chain's CDR3 is CASSLFGLYEDTQYF. In DNA, the CDR3 is TGTGCCAGCAGCTTATTTGGGCTGTACGAAGATACGCAGTATTTT.

The J gene is TRBJ2-7, the V gene TRBV5-5, with D maybe TRBD2 (7 bases). V was shortened by 2 bases and J by 3 bases, with 15 bases between the two germline ends. Germline V lookup: CDR1 SGHKS, CDR2 YYEKEE (reference sequence). This CDR3 contains 15 residues. Here the CDR3 reads CASSLQGLPYYEQYF. The CDR3 DNA sequence: TGTGCCAGCAGCTTACAGGGACTACCCTACTACGAGCAGTACTTC.

The chain has TRBV4-2 and TRBJ1-2; D perhaps matches TRBD1 (6 bases). Looked up from germline, CDR1 is LGHNA and CDR2 is YNFKEQ. CDR3 length: 15 amino acids. V was pared by 4 bases and J by 4 bases, with 16 bases between. The DNA of the CDR3 is TGTGCCAGCAGCCCTGAGGCAGGGGAATCCTATGGCTACACCTTC. Residues: CASSPEAGESYGYTF.

The chain links TRBV5-1 to TRBJ1-2; 9 bases are shared with TRBD1. Germline CDR1 SGHRS, CDR2 YFSETQ. This CDR3 comprises 16 residues. The V and J ends lost 4 bases and 5 bases, in that order; junction bases with no gene match: 12. The CDR3 loop is CASSPQGQGGDYGYTF. The CDR3 DNA is TGCGCCAGCAGCCCCCAGGGACAGGGAGGGGATTATGGCTACACCTTC. The whole variable domain, filled in from reference TRBV5-1 and TRBJ1-2, reads KAGVTQTPRYLIKTRGQQVTLSCSPISGHRSVSWYQQTPGQGLQFLFEYFSETQRNKGNFPGRFSGRQFSNSRSEMNVSTLELGDSALYLCASSPQGQGGDYGYTFGSGTRLTVV.

This clone came up once. The chain recombines TRBV6-5 with TRBJ1-2, with D possibly matching TRBD1 (6 bases). Per germline, CDR1 MNHEY and CDR2 SVGAGI. The CDR3 length is 15 residues. With 0 bases removed from V and 7 bases from J, the gap between germline ends came to 15 bases. This chain's CDR3 is CASSYSGGGGTGYTF. In nucleotides, the CDR3 is TGTGCCAGCAGTTACTCAGGAGGGGGGGGCACTGGCTACACCTTC.